This TCR beta chain originates from a study of T-cell memory formation after mild COVID-19. Germline CDR1 is GTSNPN and CDR2 is SVGIG (reference sequence). The length of the CDR3 is 12 residues. Trimming removed 3 bases from V and 4 bases from J, with 9 bases in between. MiXCR, applied by TCRdb to the 5' RACE reads, yields one record per CDR3 protein. This sample has approximately 440,000 distinct CDR3 sequences; 20% occur once, and the top ten carry approximately 8.1%. The TCR originated in an adult woman who had mild COVID-19 (a few samples of this study predate the infection). Cell type and time point are not known. The rearrangement uses TRBV30 and TRBJ1-2; D remains ambiguous. The sequenced sample was PBMCs or a T cell subset sorted from them (not recorded which). The CDR3, as DNA: TGTGCCTGGAGCCGGCCCAGCTATGGCTACACCTTC. It is translated as CAWSRPSYGYTF.